This T cell receptor (beta chain) is from a study of cytomegalovirus exposure and HLA in healthy donors. V shed 4 bases and J 4 bases; nucleotides not matched to a gene: 1. The CDR3 contains 16 residues. Per the germline V gene, CDR1 is SGHAT and CDR2 is FQNNGV. Primers: 60 Vbeta forward and 13 Jbeta reverse. Produced via immunoSEQ multiplex PCR; TCRdb's table is partial and in-frame only. The repertoire holds more than 95,000 clones, with around 10% as singletons. The sequenced material came from PBMCs. The origin of this receptor is a man aged 40-55 years in good health and CMV-seropositive. The chain combines TRBV11-2 with TRBJ2-1, with TRBD2 matching over 16 bases. CDR3 bases: TGTGCCAGCAGCTCGGGACTAGCGGGAGGGTACAATGAGCAGTTCTTC. Translating gives CASSSGLAGGYNEQFF.